Listed below are T cell receptor beta chains from one sample, sequenced in a study of blood T cells in healthy people across ages. TCRdb processed the 5' RACE reads anew with MiXCR; each CDR3 protein has one entry. The sample includes approximately 830,000 distinct CDR3 sequences, 55% to 65% of them seen just once. The sequencing sample was made of blood. The receptors stem from a man aged 25 to 40 in good health. Both conserved end residues are part of each CDR3. D genes are given only for firm matches. Rows may omit the clone size; those that give it use once, few, many or a size class.

v_call: TRBV7-2; clone_size: NA; d_call: TRBD2; j_call: TRBJ2-4; cdr3_aa: CASSILPGGDIQYF; cdr3_nt: TGTGCCAGCAGCATACTTCCGGGGGGTGACATTCAGTACTTC
v_call: TRBV6-6; clone_size: NA; d_call: TRBD1; j_call: TRBJ1-1; cdr3_aa: CASTHRGPTEAFF; cdr3_nt: TGTGCCAGCACACACAGGGGGCCCACTGAAGCTTTCTTT
v_call: TRBV9; clone_size: NA; d_call: TRBD1; j_call: TRBJ2-1; cdr3_aa: CASSGGTGTGATEQFF; cdr3_nt: TGTGCCAGCAGCGGAGGCACCGGGACAGGGGCCACTGAGCAGTTCTTC
v_call: TRBV6-2/TRBV6-3; clone_size: few; d_call: TRBD2; j_call: TRBJ2-7; cdr3_aa: CASSYSAFSGEQYF; cdr3_nt: TGTGCCAGCAGTTACTCGGCCTTTAGCGGGGAGCAGTACTTC
v_call: TRBV7-2; clone_size: few; d_call: NA; j_call: TRBJ2-1; cdr3_aa: CASSPPLHEQFF; cdr3_nt: TGTGCCAGCAGCCCCCCCCTCCATGAGCAGTTCTTC
v_call: TRBV29-1; clone_size: NA; d_call: TRBD2; j_call: TRBJ2-1; cdr3_aa: CSAAGGGVHEQFF; cdr3_nt: TGCAGCGCCGCTGGCGGGGGGGTACATGAGCAGTTCTTC
v_call: TRBV5-5; clone_size: NA; d_call: NA; j_call: TRBJ2-5; cdr3_aa: CASSWGGQRSETQYF; cdr3_nt: TGTGCCAGCAGCTGGGGAGGACAACGGTCCGAGACCCAGTACTTC
v_call: TRBV5-1; clone_size: few; d_call: TRBD1; j_call: TRBJ2-1; cdr3_aa: CASSLGLGQGTEQFF; cdr3_nt: TGCGCCAGCAGCTTGGGCTTGGGACAGGGGACCGAGCAGTTCTTC
v_call: TRBV10-3; clone_size: NA; d_call: TRBD1; j_call: TRBJ2-5; cdr3_aa: CAIAGTGGQETQYF; cdr3_nt: TGTGCCATTGCCGGGACAGGGGGCCAAGAGACCCAGTACTTC
v_call: TRBV7-3; clone_size: few; d_call: NA; j_call: TRBJ1-6; cdr3_aa: CASSYKGAGSPLHF; cdr3_nt: TGTGCCAGCAGCTACAAGGGAGCAGGTTCACCCCTCCACTTT
v_call: TRBV7-9; clone_size: NA; d_call: NA; j_call: TRBJ1-2; cdr3_aa: CASGLGGAIYGYTF; cdr3_nt: TGTGCCAGCGGCTTAGGGGGGGCGATCTACGGCTACACCTTC
v_call: TRBV27; clone_size: NA; d_call: NA; j_call: TRBJ1-2; cdr3_aa: CASSGQINYGYTF; cdr3_nt: TGTGCCAGCAGCGGACAGATTAACTATGGCTACACCTTC
v_call: TRBV20-1; clone_size: NA; d_call: NA; j_call: TRBJ1-1; cdr3_aa: CSARDPRSTNTEAFF; cdr3_nt: TGCAGTGCTAGAGACCCACGGAGTACAAACACTGAAGCTTTCTTT
v_call: TRBV28; clone_size: NA; d_call: NA; j_call: TRBJ2-7; cdr3_aa: CASRDPGVNHEQYF; cdr3_nt: TGTGCCAGCAGGGATCCGGGGGTGAACCACGAGCAGTACTTC
v_call: TRBV20-1; clone_size: NA; d_call: NA; j_call: TRBJ2-7; cdr3_aa: CSARDQPVEQYF; cdr3_nt: TGCAGTGCTAGAGATCAGCCGGTCGAGCAGTACTTC
v_call: TRBV11-2; clone_size: once; d_call: NA; j_call: TRBJ2-1; cdr3_aa: CASSLGTAGLLEQFF; cdr3_nt: TGTGCCAGCAGCTTGGGGACCGCGGGGCTCCTTGAGCAGTTCTTC
v_call: TRBV12-3/TRBV12-4; clone_size: NA; d_call: NA; j_call: TRBJ2-5; cdr3_aa: CASGFGETQYF; cdr3_nt: TGTGCCAGCGGTTTCGGAGAGACCCAGTACTTC
v_call: TRBV7-9; clone_size: NA; d_call: NA; j_call: TRBJ2-5; cdr3_aa: CASRAGWGQETQYF; cdr3_nt: TGTGCCAGCAGAGCAGGGTGGGGGCAAGAGACCCAGTACTTC
v_call: TRBV13; clone_size: few; d_call: TRBD1; j_call: TRBJ1-1; cdr3_aa: CASGDRGRITEAFF; cdr3_nt: TGTGCCAGCGGGGACAGGGGGCGGATCACTGAAGCTTTCTTT
v_call: TRBV3-1; clone_size: NA; d_call: NA; j_call: TRBJ2-1; cdr3_aa: CASSQESLAYAYEQFF; cdr3_nt: TGTGCCAGCAGCCAAGAGTCTCTAGCATACGCTTATGAGCAGTTCTTC
v_call: TRBV6-5; clone_size: NA; d_call: NA; j_call: TRBJ2-1; cdr3_aa: CASSLTTARGNEQFF; cdr3_nt: TGTGCCAGCAGTCTAACAACCGCACGGGGGAATGAGCAGTTCTTC
v_call: TRBV6-5; clone_size: NA; d_call: NA; j_call: TRBJ2-7; cdr3_aa: CASTGTGRGIYEQYF; cdr3_nt: TGTGCCAGCACCGGAACGGGACGAGGGATCTACGAGCAGTACTTC
v_call: TRBV24-1; clone_size: NA; d_call: TRBD2; j_call: TRBJ2-3; cdr3_aa: CATSRGGLAGLDTRYF; cdr3_nt: TGTGCCACCAGTCGGGGAGGCCTAGCGGGGTTGGATACGCGGTATTTT
v_call: TRBV20-1; clone_size: few; d_call: NA; j_call: TRBJ1-4; cdr3_aa: CSARDLWRRGEEKLFF; cdr3_nt: TGCAGTGCTAGAGATCTCTGGCGACGGGGGGAAGAAAAACTGTTTTTT
v_call: TRBV29-1; clone_size: NA; d_call: TRBD1; j_call: TRBJ2-3; cdr3_aa: CTGTGVGTDTQYF; cdr3_nt: TGCACCGGGACAGGGGTAGGCACAGATACGCAGTATTTT
v_call: TRBV7-9; clone_size: NA; d_call: TRBD1; j_call: TRBJ1-2; cdr3_aa: CASSVSGTGDGYTF; cdr3_nt: TGTGCCAGCAGCGTGTCCGGGACAGGGGATGGCTACACCTTC
v_call: TRBV5-1; clone_size: NA; d_call: TRBD2; j_call: TRBJ2-1; cdr3_aa: CASSLILAGGSPQFF; cdr3_nt: TGCGCCAGCAGCCTCATTCTAGCGGGGGGAAGTCCGCAGTTCTTC
v_call: TRBV6-2/TRBV6-3; clone_size: NA; d_call: TRBD2; j_call: TRBJ2-1; cdr3_aa: CASTGLAGGEQFF; cdr3_nt: TGTGCCAGCACGGGACTAGCAGGGGGTGAGCAGTTCTTC
v_call: TRBV20-1; clone_size: NA; d_call: TRBD2; j_call: TRBJ2-3; cdr3_aa: CSARPRLAGFTDTQYF; cdr3_nt: TGCAGTGCTAGACCCCGACTAGCGGGGTTTACAGATACGCAGTATTTT
v_call: TRBV6-2/TRBV6-3; clone_size: NA; d_call: NA; j_call: TRBJ1-5; cdr3_aa: CASWRRGNQPQHF; cdr3_nt: TGTGCCAGCTGGCGCAGGGGCAATCAGCCCCAGCATTTT
v_call: TRBV11-2; clone_size: few; d_call: NA; j_call: TRBJ2-7; cdr3_aa: CASSFAGPTYEQYF; cdr3_nt: TGTGCCAGCAGCTTTGCGGGTCCCACCTACGAGCAGTACTTC
v_call: TRBV7-9; clone_size: NA; d_call: NA; j_call: TRBJ1-1; cdr3_aa: CASSPWTVMNTEAFF; cdr3_nt: TGTGCCAGCAGCCCTTGGACGGTTATGAACACTGAAGCTTTCTTT
v_call: TRBV28; clone_size: few; d_call: TRBD1; j_call: TRBJ2-2; cdr3_aa: CASSLTTGRTGELFF; cdr3_nt: TGTGCCAGCAGTTTAACGACAGGGCGTACCGGGGAGCTGTTTTTT
v_call: TRBV7-8; clone_size: few; d_call: NA; j_call: TRBJ2-1; cdr3_aa: CASSVRDYNEQFF; cdr3_nt: TGTGCCAGCAGCGTCCGGGACTACAATGAGCAGTTCTTC
v_call: TRBV29-1; clone_size: NA; d_call: TRBD1; j_call: TRBJ2-7; cdr3_aa: CSVTRAGGYEQYF; cdr3_nt: TGCAGCGTTACTAGGGCAGGGGGTTACGAGCAGTACTTC
v_call: TRBV6-2/TRBV6-3; clone_size: NA; d_call: TRBD1; j_call: TRBJ2-1; cdr3_aa: CASSRTGFPSNEQFF; cdr3_nt: TGTGCCAGCAGTAGGACAGGGTTCCCGTCGAATGAGCAGTTTTTC
v_call: TRBV7-9; clone_size: NA; d_call: NA; j_call: TRBJ2-1; cdr3_aa: CASSPLPVAFSYNEQFF; cdr3_nt: TGTGCCAGCAGTCCACTCCCTGTAGCTTTCTCCTACAATGAGCAGTTCTTC
v_call: TRBV29-1; clone_size: NA; d_call: NA; j_call: TRBJ2-7; cdr3_aa: CSVGTLTYEQYF; cdr3_nt: TGCAGCGTTGGTACTTTAACCTACGAGCAGTACTTC